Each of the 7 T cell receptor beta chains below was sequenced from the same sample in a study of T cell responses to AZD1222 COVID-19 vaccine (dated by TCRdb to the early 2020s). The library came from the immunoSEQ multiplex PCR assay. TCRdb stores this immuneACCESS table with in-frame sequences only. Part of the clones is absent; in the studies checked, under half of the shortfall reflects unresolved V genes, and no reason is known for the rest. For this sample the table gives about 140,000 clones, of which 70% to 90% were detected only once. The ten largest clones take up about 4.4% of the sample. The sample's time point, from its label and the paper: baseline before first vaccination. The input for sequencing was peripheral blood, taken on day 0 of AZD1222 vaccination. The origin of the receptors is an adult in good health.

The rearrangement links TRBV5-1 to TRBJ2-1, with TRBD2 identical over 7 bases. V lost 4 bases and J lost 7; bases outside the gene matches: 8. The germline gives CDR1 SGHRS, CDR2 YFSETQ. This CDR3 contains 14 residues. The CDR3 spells CASSPSGTVNEQFF. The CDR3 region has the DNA TGCGCCAGCAGCCCGAGCGGGACGGTTAATGAGCAGTTCTTC. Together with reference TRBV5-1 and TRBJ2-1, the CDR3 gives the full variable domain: KAGVTQTPRYLIKTRGQQVTLSCSPISGHRSVSWYQQTPGQGLQFLFEYFSETQRNKGNFPGRFSGRQFSNSRSEMNVSTLELGDSALYLCASSPSGTVNEQFFGPGTRLTVL.

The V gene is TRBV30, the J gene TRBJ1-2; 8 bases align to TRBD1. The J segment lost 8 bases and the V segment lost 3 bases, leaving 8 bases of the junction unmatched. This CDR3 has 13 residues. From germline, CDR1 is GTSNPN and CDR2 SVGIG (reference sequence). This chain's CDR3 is CAWSPTGAVGYTF. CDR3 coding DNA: TGTGCCTGGAGCCCGACAGGGGCGGTAGGCTACACCTTC. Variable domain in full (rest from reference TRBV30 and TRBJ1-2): SQTIHQWPATLVQPVGSPLSLECTVEGTSNPNLYWYRQAAGRGLQLLFYSVGIGQISSEVPQNLSASRPQDRQFILSSKKLLLSDSGFYLCAWSPTGAVGYTFGSGTRLTVV.

The CDR3 protein is CASSFWRQGASGANVLTF. The DNA of the CDR3 is TGTGCCAGCAGTTTTTGGAGACAGGGGGCCTCTGGGGCCAACGTCCTGACTTTC. The chain employs TRBV27 and TRBJ2-6; 10 bases are shared with TRBD1. Trimming at V came to 3 bases and at J to 0 bases, leaving 5 bases not matched to a gene. The CDR3 sequence is 18 residues long. Germline loops: CDR1 MNHEY, CDR2 SMNVEV (reference sequence).

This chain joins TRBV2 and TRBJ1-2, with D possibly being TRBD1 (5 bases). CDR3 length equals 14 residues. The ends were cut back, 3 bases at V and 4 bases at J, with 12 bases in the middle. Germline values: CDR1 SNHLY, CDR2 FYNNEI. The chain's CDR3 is CASSEGQGVYGYTF. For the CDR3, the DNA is TGTGCCAGCAGTGAGGGTCAGGGAGTCTATGGCTACACCTTC.

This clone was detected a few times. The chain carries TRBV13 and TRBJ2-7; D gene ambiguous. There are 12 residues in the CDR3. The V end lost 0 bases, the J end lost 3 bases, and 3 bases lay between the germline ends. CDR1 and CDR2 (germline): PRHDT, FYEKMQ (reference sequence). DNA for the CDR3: TGTGCCAGCAGCTTAGGGGACTACGAGCAGTACTTC. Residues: CASSLGDYEQYF. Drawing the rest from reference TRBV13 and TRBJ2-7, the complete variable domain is AAGVIQSPRHLIKEKRETATLKCYPIPRHDTVYWYQQGPGQDPQFLISFYEKMQSDKGSIPDRFSAQQFSDYHSELNMSSLELGDSALYFCASSLGDYEQYFGPGTRLTVT.

In nucleotides, the CDR3 is TGTGCCAGCAGCTGGGCCAGCATAAACTATGGCTACACCTTC. Its translation: CASSWASINYGYTF. The V call is TRBV14, the J call TRBJ1-2; the D is unclear. This CDR3 contains 14 residues. Germline CDR1 and CDR2: SGHDN and FVKESK. V shed 5 bases and J shed 2 bases, with 12 bases lying between them.

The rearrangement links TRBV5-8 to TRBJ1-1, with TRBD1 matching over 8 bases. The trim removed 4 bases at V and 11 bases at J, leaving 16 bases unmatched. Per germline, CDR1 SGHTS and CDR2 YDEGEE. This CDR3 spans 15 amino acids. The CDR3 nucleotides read TGTGCCAGCAGCAGCTTGACAGGTTGGACAGGGCGGGCTTTCTTT. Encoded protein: CASSSLTGWTGRAFF.